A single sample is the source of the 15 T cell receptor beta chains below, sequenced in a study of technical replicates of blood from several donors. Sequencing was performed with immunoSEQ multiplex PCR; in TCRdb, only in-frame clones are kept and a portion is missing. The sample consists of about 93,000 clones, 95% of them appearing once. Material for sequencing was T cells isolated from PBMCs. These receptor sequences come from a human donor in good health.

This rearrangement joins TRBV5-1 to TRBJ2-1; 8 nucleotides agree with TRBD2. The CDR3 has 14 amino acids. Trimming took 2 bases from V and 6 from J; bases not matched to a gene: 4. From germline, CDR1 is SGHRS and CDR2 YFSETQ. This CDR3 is CASSFGGELNEQFF. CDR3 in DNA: TGCGCCAGCAGCTTCGGGGGGGAACTCAATGAGCAGTTCTTC.

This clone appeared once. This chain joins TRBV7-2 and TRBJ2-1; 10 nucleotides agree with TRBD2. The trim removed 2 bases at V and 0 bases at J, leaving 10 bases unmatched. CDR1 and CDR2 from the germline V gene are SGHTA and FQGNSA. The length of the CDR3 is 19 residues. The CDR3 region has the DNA TGTGCCAGCAGCTTAAGGACTGGGACTAGCGAATTCTCCTACAATGAGCAGTTCTTC. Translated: CASSLRTGTSEFSYNEQFF.

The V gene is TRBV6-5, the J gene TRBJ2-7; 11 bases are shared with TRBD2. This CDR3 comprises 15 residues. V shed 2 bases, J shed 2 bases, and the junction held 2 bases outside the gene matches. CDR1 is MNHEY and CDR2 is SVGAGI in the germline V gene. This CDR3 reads CASSYGTSGTYEQYF. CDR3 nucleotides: TGTGCCAGCAGTTACGGGACTAGCGGAACCTACGAGCAGTACTTC.

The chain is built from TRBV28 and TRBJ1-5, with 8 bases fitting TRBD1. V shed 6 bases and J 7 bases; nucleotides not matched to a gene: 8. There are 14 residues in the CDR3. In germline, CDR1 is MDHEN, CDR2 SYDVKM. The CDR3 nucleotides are TGTGCCAGCAGCCCGGACAGGGTACAGCAGCCCCAGCATTTT. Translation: CASSPDRVQQPQHF.

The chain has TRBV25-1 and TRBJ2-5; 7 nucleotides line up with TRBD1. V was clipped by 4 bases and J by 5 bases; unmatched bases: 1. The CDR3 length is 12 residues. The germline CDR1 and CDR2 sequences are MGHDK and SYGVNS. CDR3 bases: TGTGCCAGCAGTGTCAGGGGGGAGACCCAGTACTTC. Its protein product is CASSVRGETQYF.

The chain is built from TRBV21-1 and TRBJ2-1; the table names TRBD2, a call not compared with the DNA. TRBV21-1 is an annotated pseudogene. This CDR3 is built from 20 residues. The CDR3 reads CASSLIVLKGLAEPEPEQFF. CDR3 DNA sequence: TGTGCCAGCAGCCTTATAGTCCTAAAGGGACTAGCGGAACCTGAACCCGAGCAGTTCTTC.

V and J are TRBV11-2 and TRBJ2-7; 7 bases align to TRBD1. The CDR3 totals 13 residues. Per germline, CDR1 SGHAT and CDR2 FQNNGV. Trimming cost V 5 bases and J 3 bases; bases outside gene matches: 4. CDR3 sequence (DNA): TGTGCCAGCAGCCAGGGACAGAACTACGAGCAGTACTTC. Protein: CASSQGQNYEQYF.

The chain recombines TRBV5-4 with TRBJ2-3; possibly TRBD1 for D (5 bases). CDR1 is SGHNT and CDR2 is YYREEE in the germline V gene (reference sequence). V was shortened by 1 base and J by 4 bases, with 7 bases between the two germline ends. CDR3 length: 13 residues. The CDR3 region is CASSLSGPDTQYF. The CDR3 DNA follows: TGTGCCAGCAGCTTGTCAGGGCCAGATACGCAGTATTTT.

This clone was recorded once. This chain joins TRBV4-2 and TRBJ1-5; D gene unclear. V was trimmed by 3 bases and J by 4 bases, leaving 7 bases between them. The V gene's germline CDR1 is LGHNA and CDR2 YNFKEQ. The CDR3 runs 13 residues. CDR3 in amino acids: CASSHYLNQPQHF. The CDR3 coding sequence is TGTGCCAGCAGCCATTATTTAAATCAGCCCCAGCATTTT.

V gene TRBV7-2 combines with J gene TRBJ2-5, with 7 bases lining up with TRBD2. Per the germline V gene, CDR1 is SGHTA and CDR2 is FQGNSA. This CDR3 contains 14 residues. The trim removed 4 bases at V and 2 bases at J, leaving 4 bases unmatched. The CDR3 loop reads CASSSLGGQETQYF. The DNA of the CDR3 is TGTGCCAGCAGCTCCCTGGGGGGGCAAGAGACCCAGTACTTC. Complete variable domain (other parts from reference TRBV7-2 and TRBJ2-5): GAGVSQSPSNKVTEKGKDVELRCDPISGHTALYWYRQSLGQGLEFLIYFQGNSAPDKSGLPSDRFSAERTGGSVSTLTIQRTQQEDSAVYLCASSSLGGQETQYFGPGTRLLVL.

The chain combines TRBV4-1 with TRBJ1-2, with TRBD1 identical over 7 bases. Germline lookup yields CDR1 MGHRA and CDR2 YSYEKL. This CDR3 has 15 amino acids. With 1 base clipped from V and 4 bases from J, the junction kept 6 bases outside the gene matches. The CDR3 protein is CASSQVQQGTYGYTF. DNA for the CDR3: TGCGCCAGCAGCCAAGTACAACAGGGGACCTATGGCTACACCTTC.

CDR3 DNA: TGCGCCAGCAGCCGCTTGCCTAGCGGGGGGGACAATGAGCAGTTCTTC. Residues: CASSRLPSGGDNEQFF. The chain combines TRBV5-1 with TRBJ2-1; 12 bases match TRBD2. Germline CDR1 is SGHRS and CDR2 is YFSETQ. The CDR3 is 16 amino acids. V gave up 4 bases and J gave up 5 bases; unmatched junction bases: 7.

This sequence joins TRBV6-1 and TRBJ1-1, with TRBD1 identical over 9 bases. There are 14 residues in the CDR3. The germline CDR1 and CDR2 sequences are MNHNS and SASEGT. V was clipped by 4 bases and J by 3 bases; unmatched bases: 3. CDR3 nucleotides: TGTGCCAGCAGTGGGACAGGGGTGTACACTGAAGCTTTCTTT. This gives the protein CASSGTGVYTEAFF.

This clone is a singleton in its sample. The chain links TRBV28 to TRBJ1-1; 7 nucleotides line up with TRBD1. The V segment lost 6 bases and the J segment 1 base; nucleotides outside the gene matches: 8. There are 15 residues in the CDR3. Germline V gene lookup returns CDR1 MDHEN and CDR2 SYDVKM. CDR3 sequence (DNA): TGTGCCAGCAGCCAAGGGGGCAGGAGGAACACTGAAGCTTTCTTT. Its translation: CASSQGGRRNTEAFF.

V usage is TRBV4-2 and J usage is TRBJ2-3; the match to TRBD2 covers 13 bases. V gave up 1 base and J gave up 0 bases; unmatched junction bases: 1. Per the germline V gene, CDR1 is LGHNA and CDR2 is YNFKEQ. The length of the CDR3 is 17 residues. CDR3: CASSQGLAGGSTDTQYF. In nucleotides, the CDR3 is TGTGCCAGCAGCCAAGGACTAGCGGGAGGCAGCACAGATACGCAGTATTTT.